These 7 T cell receptor beta chains were all obtained from the same sample, sequenced in a study of T cell responses to AZD1222 COVID-19 vaccine (dated by TCRdb to about 2021). In light of the paper, this sample's time point label describes: baseline before first vaccination. Receptor amplification or capture employed the immunoSEQ multiplex PCR assay. TCRdb carries this immuneACCESS record with in-frame sequences only. Its versions omit some clonotypes, under half of them owing to an unresolved V gene in the studies checked, with the rest unexplained. The sample table lists over 150,000 clones, 90% of them with a count of one. Of the sample, about 1.6% falls within the top ten clones. The input for sequencing was peripheral blood, taken on day 0 of AZD1222 vaccination. All receptors derive from an adult in good health.

This rearrangement joins TRBV14 to TRBJ1-6; perhaps TRBD1 as D (6 bases). Trimming took off 6 bases at V and 7 bases at J, with 16 bases between the two ends. Germline CDR1 reads SGHDN; CDR2 reads FVKESK. The CDR3 loop spans 15 amino acids. As DNA, the CDR3 is TGTGCCAGCAGACTGAGGACAGTCATCAATTCACCCCTCCACTTT. Translation: CASRLRTVINSPLHF.

The V and J genes are TRBV19 and TRBJ1-5; perhaps TRBD1 as D (5 bases). Germline V CDR1 and CDR2: LNHDA, SQIVND (reference sequence). This CDR3 has 15 residues. V was clipped by 3 bases and J by 4 bases, with 13 bases between them. CDR3 amino acids: CASSISGTENQPQHF. The CDR3 nucleotides are TGTGCCAGTAGTATTAGCGGGACCGAGAATCAGCCCCAGCATTTT.

V gene TRBV4-3 combines with J gene TRBJ1-2, with D perhaps matching TRBD1 (5 bases). V lost 3 bases and J lost 1, with 15 bases in between. The germline V gene has CDR1 LGHNA and CDR2 YSLEER. This CDR3 is built from 16 residues. In DNA form, the CDR3 reads TGCGCCAGCAGCCAGGCTACAGGAATTTTTAACTATGGCTACACCTTC. Amino acid sequence: CASSQATGIFNYGYTF.

V usage is TRBV15 and J usage is TRBJ2-5, with unresolved D. Trimming took 0 bases from V and 4 from J, leaving 12 bases between them. Germline CDR1 is LNHNV and CDR2 is YYDKDF (reference sequence). The CDR3 has 15 residues. The CDR3 region has the DNA TGTGCCACCAGCAGAGATAATGTGGAACGAGAGACCCAGTACTTC. This gives the protein CATSRDNVERETQYF.

The chain joins TRBV10-3 to TRBJ1-5; D remains unclear. Trimming took off 8 bases at V and 6 bases at J, with 2 bases between the two ends. This CDR3 is built from 9 residues. The germline V gene has CDR1 ENHRY and CDR2 SYGVKD. The CDR3 protein is CAIGQPQHF. The CDR3 coding sequence is TGTGCCATCGGTCAGCCCCAGCATTTT.

The sample holds one count of this clone. The V gene is TRBV10-3, the J gene TRBJ2-7; a weak D match, TRBD2 (5 bases). Germline-derived CDR1 and CDR2 are ENHRY and SYGVKD. The germline V and J ends were trimmed by 5 bases and 4 bases, with 12 bases remaining between them. The CDR3 sequence is 13 residues long. The CDR3 loop is CAISFGLEYEQYF. Here the CDR3 DNA reads TGTGCCATCAGTTTCGGACTCGAATACGAGCAGTACTTC.

V and J are TRBV18 and TRBJ1-2; TRBD1 might be the D (5 bases). Per germline, CDR1 KGHSH and CDR2 LQKENI. CDR3 size: 12 residues. V was shortened by 5 bases and J by 8 bases, with 12 bases between the two germline ends. The CDR3 sequence is CASSATVTGYTF. DNA of the CDR3: TGTGCCAGCTCAGCGACAGTAACCGGCTACACCTTC.